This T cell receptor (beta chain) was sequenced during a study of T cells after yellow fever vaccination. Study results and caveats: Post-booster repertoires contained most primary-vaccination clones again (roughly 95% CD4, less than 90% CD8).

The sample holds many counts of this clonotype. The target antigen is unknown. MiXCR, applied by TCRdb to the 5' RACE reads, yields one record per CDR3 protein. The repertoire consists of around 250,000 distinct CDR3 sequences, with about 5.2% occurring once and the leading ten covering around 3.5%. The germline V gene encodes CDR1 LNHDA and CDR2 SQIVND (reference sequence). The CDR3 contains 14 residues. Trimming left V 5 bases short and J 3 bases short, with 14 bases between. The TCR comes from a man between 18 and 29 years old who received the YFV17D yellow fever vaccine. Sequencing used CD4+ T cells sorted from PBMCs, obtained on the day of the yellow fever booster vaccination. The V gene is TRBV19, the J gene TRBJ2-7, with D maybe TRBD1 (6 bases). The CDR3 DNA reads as TGTGCCAGTAGTCCGCGCGTGGACAGCTACGAGCAGTACGTC. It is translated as CASSPRVDSYEQYV.